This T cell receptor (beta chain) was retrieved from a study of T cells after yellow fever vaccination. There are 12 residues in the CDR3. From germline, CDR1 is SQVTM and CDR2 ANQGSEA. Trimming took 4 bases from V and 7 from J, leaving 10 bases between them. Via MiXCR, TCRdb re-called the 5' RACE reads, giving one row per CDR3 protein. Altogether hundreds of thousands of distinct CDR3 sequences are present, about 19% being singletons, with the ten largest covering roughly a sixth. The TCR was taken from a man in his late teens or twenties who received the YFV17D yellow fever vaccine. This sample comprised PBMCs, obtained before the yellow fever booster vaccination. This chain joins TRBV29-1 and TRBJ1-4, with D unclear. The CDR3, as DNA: TGCAGCGTTGTCGGACGATCTGAAAAACTGTTTTTT. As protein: CSVVGRSEKLFF. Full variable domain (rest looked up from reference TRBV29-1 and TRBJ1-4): SAVISQKPSRDICQRGTSLTIQCQVDSQVTMMFWYRQQPGQSLTLIATANQGSEATYESGFVIDKFPISRPNLTFSTLTVSNMSPEDSSIYLCSVVGRSEKLFFGSGTQLSVL.